The entry below describes one T cell receptor (beta chain). Its target is unknown. The sample comes from a study of T cell repertoires in cytomegalovirus infection. Study-level information: Public signatures in TCR beta pointed to CMV infection and matching HLA type.

The CDR3 contains 16 residues. The ends were cut back, 2 bases at V and 5 bases at J, with 19 bases in the middle. CDR1 and CDR2 from the germline V gene are PRHDT and FYEKMQ (reference sequence). TCRdb passed the reads through MiXCR, listing each CDR3 protein once. The sample carries about 330,000 distinct CDR3 sequences, about 35% recorded once. The source of this sequence is a human donor in good health (CMV status not recorded). Some clones in this sample may be carry-over from other donors' samples. This sample comprised cultured PBMCs, obtained from culture after CMV antigen stimulation. The chain recombines TRBV13 with TRBJ2-7, with D possibly TRBD2 on 5 matching bases. The CDR3 spells CASSLFATDFSHEQYF. The DNA of the CDR3 is TGTGCCAGCAGCTTATTCGCGACGGACTTTTCCCACGAGCAGTACTTC.